This entry lists 6 T cell receptor beta chains sequenced from one sample in a study of cytomegalovirus exposure and HLA in healthy donors. Profiling relied on immunoSEQ multiplex PCR, and the TCRdb table lists in-frame clones only, not all of them. The table includes a few hundred thousand clones, nearly 90% detected once. The sample was PBMCs. The receptor source for this set is a woman aged 18-30 years in good health and CMV-seronegative.

This rearrangement joins TRBV5-6 to TRBJ2-5, with TRBD2 as a possible D gene (5 bases). Judging by the DNA end, TRBJ2-7 fits better; the J call may be wrong. This CDR3 spans 16 amino acids. Looked up from germline, CDR1 is SGHDT and CDR2 is YYEEEE. CDR3 DNA: TGTGCCAGCAGCACCCTTAGGTGGGGAGCCCCCTACGAGCAGTACTTC. This sequence encodes CASSTLRWGAPYEQYF.

CDR3 nucleotides: TGTGCCAGCAGCTCAACCTACAGGGTCGGGGAGCTGTTTTTT. Amino acid sequence: CASSSTYRVGELFF. The chain links TRBV7-8 to TRBJ2-2, with D possibly matching TRBD1 (6 bases). The V and J ends lost 4 bases and 7 bases respectively, with 13 bases between them. The CDR3 contains 14 residues. Germline V lookup: CDR1 SGHVS, CDR2 FQNEAQ.

The chain links TRBV7-3 to TRBJ1-6, with D tentatively TRBD1 (6 bases). The germline V and J ends were trimmed by 5 bases and 0 bases, with 8 bases remaining between them. Germline V gene sequence: CDR1 SGHTA, CDR2 FQGTGA. This CDR3 is built from 15 residues. The chain's CDR3 is CASSQDSSYNSPLHF. CDR3 bases: TGTGCCAGCAGCCAGGACAGCTCCTATAATTCACCCCTCCACTTT. The variable domain in full, completed from reference TRBV7-3 and TRBJ1-6, reads GAGVSQTPSNKVTEKGKYVELRCDPISGHTALYWYRQSLGQGPEFLIYFQGTGAADDSGLPNDRFFAVRPEGSVSTLKIQRTERGDSAVYLCASSQDSSYNSPLHFGNGTRLTVT.

The rearrangement joins TRBV7-6 to TRBJ2-2; the match to TRBD1 covers 10 bases. CDR1 is SGHVS, CDR2 FNYEAQ, per germline. The length of the CDR3 is 16 residues. V lost 4 bases, J lost 4 bases, and 6 bases stayed unmatched. The CDR3 loop reads CASSYKTGGITGELFF. DNA for the CDR3: TGTGCCAGCAGCTATAAGACAGGGGGCATCACCGGGGAGCTGTTTTTT.

The chain employs TRBV5-1 and TRBJ2-1, with unresolved D. Trimming removed 0 bases from V and 2 bases from J, with 6 bases in between. Germline V gene sequence: CDR1 SGHRS, CDR2 YFSETQ. This CDR3 region has 14 residues. This CDR3 reads CASSLGLTYNEQFF. As DNA, the CDR3 is TGCGCCAGCAGCTTGGGACTGACCTACAATGAGCAGTTCTTC.

V and J are TRBV20-1 and TRBJ2-1; possibly TRBD2 for D (5 bases). Trimming pared 5 bases from V and 9 bases from J, leaving 11 bases between. CDR3 length equals 11 residues. Germline CDR1 DFQATT, CDR2 SNEGSKA (reference sequence). CDR3 protein: CSAPLVAEQFF. The CDR3 bases are TGCAGTGCTCCACTAGTGGCTGAGCAGTTCTTC.